The rows below give T cell receptor beta chains drawn from one sample of a study of response to subunit inactivated influenza vaccine. Via MiXCR, TCRdb re-called the RT-PCR reads, giving one row per CDR3 protein. This sample has under 850,000 distinct CDR3 sequences, with around 18% found just once. The source was PBMCs from blood, collected approximately 5 days after vaccination. Receptors were obtained from a man between 45 and 60 years old who received an inactivated influenza vaccine. CDR3s include the opening cysteine and the closing phenylalanine or tryptophan. A D gene is named only where the DNA matches it firmly. Some rows mark clone size as missing; the rest say once, few, many or name a class of expanded clone.

J,D,size,V,CDR3,DNA
TRBJ2-2,NA,few,TRBV7-8,CASSNRGAGSANTGELFF,TGTGCCAGCAGCAACCGGGGTGCAGGGTCCGCGAACACCGGGGAGCTGTTTTTT
TRBJ2-2,TRBD2,NA,TRBV5-6,CASSSLSVAGNGELFF,TGTGCCAGCAGCAGTTTATCGGTAGCGGGAAACGGGGAGCTGTTTTTT
TRBJ2-4,NA,NA,TRBV18,CASSPRQGTLRPVIQYF,TGTGCCAGCTCACCTCGTCAGGGTACCCTACGGCCGGTCATTCAGTACTTC
TRBJ2-7,NA,many,TRBV4-3,CASSHGDSSYEQYF,TGCGCCAGCAGCCACGGGGACTCCTCCTACGAGCAGTACTTC
TRBJ1-5,NA,few,TRBV4-1,CASSQRGISNQPQHF,TGCGCCAGCAGCCAACGCGGGATAAGCAATCAGCCCCAGCATTTT
TRBJ1-4,NA,NA,TRBV18,CASSSNMGSLNEKLFF,TGTGCCAGCTCATCCAACATGGGCTCTCTTAATGAAAAACTGTTTTTT
TRBJ2-3,NA,many,TRBV20-1,CSARDPSWLDTQYF,TGCAGTGCTAGAGATCCGTCTTGGTTGGATACGCAGTATTTT
TRBJ1-6,TRBD1,few,TRBV30,CAWRARTGVSPLHF,TGTGCCTGGAGGGCACGGACAGGGGTTTCACCCCTCCACTTT
TRBJ2-5,NA,few,TRBV10-3,CAISESRTVKETQYF,TGTGCCATCAGTGAGTCGCGGACAGTAAAAGAGACCCAGTACTTC
TRBJ2-3,TRBD2,few,TRBV10-3,CAISEWLAGLPDTQYF,TGTGCCATCAGTGAGTGGCTAGCGGGCCTACCGGATACGCAGTATTTT
TRBJ1-1,NA,NA,TRBV4-2,CASSLEGTLNTEAFF,TGTGCCAGCAGCCTCGAAGGGACACTGAACACTGAAGCTTTCTTT
TRBJ2-1,TRBD2,NA,TRBV28,CASGTGLAGGNEQFF,TGTGCCAGCGGCACGGGACTAGCGGGAGGAAATGAGCAGTTCTTC
TRBJ1-1,NA,few,TRBV20-1,CSARTPRTRNTEAFF,TGCAGTGCTAGAACCCCTAGGACGAGGAACACTGAAGCTTTCTTT
TRBJ2-1,TRBD2,NA,TRBV11-1,CASSQLRTSSGSYNEQFF,TGTGCCAGCAGTCAACTCCGGACTAGCTCAGGGTCCTACAATGAGCAGTTCTTC
TRBJ2-7,NA,NA,TRBV20-1,CSARVLNGPSYEQYF,TGCAGTGCTAGAGTGCTTAACGGGCCCTCCTACGAGCAGTACTTC
TRBJ1-1,TRBD1,few,TRBV20-1,CSARERSRGTEAFF,TGCAGTGCTAGAGAACGGTCCAGGGGGACTGAAGCTTTCTTT
TRBJ1-2,NA,few,TRBV9,CASSHSINRDDYGYTF,TGTGCCAGCAGCCATAGCATAAACCGGGACGACTATGGCTACACCTTC
TRBJ2-2,TRBD1,few,TRBV24-1,CATSDDRGANTGELFF,TGTGCCACCAGTGACGACAGGGGAGCGAACACCGGGGAGCTGTTTTTT
TRBJ2-7,NA,few,TRBV6-1,CASKLDPHSYEQYF,TGTGCCAGCAAGCTGGACCCTCATTCCTACGAGCAGTACTTC
TRBJ2-1,TRBD2,many,TRBV20-1,CSARPTLTGRGFYNEQFF,TGCAGTGCTAGACCCACTCTAACCGGGAGGGGATTCTACAATGAGCAGTTCTTC
TRBJ1-5,NA,few,TRBV20-1,CSAREKGTNQPQHF,TGCAGTGCTCGGGAGAAAGGCACAAATCAGCCCCAGCATTTT
TRBJ2-3,NA,many,TRBV7-2,CASSFYRTDTQYF,TGTGCCAGCAGCTTTTACAGGACAGATACGCAGTATTTT
TRBJ2-7,NA,NA,TRBV9,CASSVGGLLDEQYF,TGTGCCAGCAGCGTTGGGGGGCTCTTGGACGAGCAGTACTTC
TRBJ2-2,NA,few,TRBV24-1,CATSSRRSANTGELFF,TGTGCCACCAGTTCCCGGAGGAGCGCGAACACCGGGGAGCTGTTTTTT
TRBJ2-6,NA,NA,TRBV6-1,CASSTGTTSGANVLTF,TGTGCCAGCAGCACCGGGACGACCTCTGGGGCCAACGTCCTGACTTTC
TRBJ2-5,NA,NA,TRBV12-3/TRBV12-4,CASSWAQGKETQYF,TGTGCCAGCAGTTGGGCACAGGGCAAGGAGACCCAGTACTTC
TRBJ2-2,NA,NA,TRBV10-2,CASSEPRLLANTGELFF,TGCGCCAGCAGTGAGCCCAGATTGCTTGCGAACACCGGGGAGCTGTTTTTT
TRBJ2-7,TRBD1,NA,TRBV20-1,CSATSTGGSYEQYF,TGCAGTGCTACCTCGACAGGGGGATCCTACGAGCAGTACTTC
TRBJ1-5,NA,NA,TRBV6-6,CASTLTAGQPQHF,TGTGCCAGCACCCTGACAGCGGGTCAGCCCCAGCATTTT
TRBJ2-4,NA,few,TRBV29-1,CSVENGEIQYF,TGCAGCGTTGAAAACGGAGAAATTCAGTACTTC
TRBJ1-5,NA,few,TRBV20-1,CSASLQNNQPQHF,TGCAGTGCTAGTCTACAGAATAATCAGCCCCAGCATTTT
TRBJ2-7,TRBD1,few,TRBV4-3,CASSQDGGTGAEQYF,TGCGCCAGCAGCCAAGATGGGGGGACAGGGGCCGAGCAGTACTTC
TRBJ2-3,NA,NA,TRBV7-2,CASRSGTDTQYF,TGTGCCAGCAGATCAGGAACAGATACGCAGTATTTT
TRBJ2-3,NA,few,TRBV6-4,CASSRTAGSAQYF,TGTGCCAGCAGCCGAACCGCAGGCAGCGCGCAGTATTTT
TRBJ1-2,NA,NA,TRBV6-1,CASSRTKGNYGYTF,TGTGCCAGCAGTCGAACTAAGGGAAACTATGGCTACACCTTC
TRBJ2-7,TRBD2,many,TRBV4-3,CASSQDLASGAYEQYF,TGCGCCAGCAGCCAAGACCTAGCTAGCGGAGCCTACGAGCAGTACTTC
TRBJ2-5,TRBD2,many,TRBV10-3,CAISEASGRGQETQYF,TGTGCCATCAGTGAAGCTAGCGGGAGGGGCCAAGAGACCCAGTACTTC
TRBJ2-3,NA,few,TRBV24-1,CATSDLSRADTQYF,TGTGCCACCAGTGATTTGTCCAGGGCTGATACGCAGTATTTT
TRBJ1-2,NA,NA,TRBV20-1,CSASTGADHWGYTF,TGCAGTGCTAGCACGGGGGCAGACCACTGGGGCTACACCTTC
TRBJ2-5,NA,NA,TRBV3-1,CASSPDDWSYQETQYF,TGTGCCAGCAGCCCCGACGATTGGTCCTACCAAGAGACCCAGTACTTC
TRBJ2-1,NA,many,TRBV29-1,CSVEAGGTYNEQFF,TGCAGCGTTGAAGCCGGGGGTACCTACAATGAGCAGTTCTTC
TRBJ2-7,TRBD1,NA,TRBV29-1,CSVEKTGGYEQYF,TGCAGCGTTGAGAAGACAGGGGGCTACGAGCAGTACTTC
TRBJ2-1,TRBD2,NA,TRBV7-2,CASSWSLAGGYNEQFF,TGTGCCAGCAGCTGGTCACTAGCGGGGGGGTACAATGAGCAGTTCTTC
TRBJ2-1,NA,few,TRBV5-1,CASSNNSATLLLSSYNEQFF,TGCGCCAGCAGCAACAACAGCGCAACTTTACTTCTTAGCTCCTACAATGAGCAGTTCTTC
TRBJ1-1,TRBD1,NA,TRBV7-2,CASSRDRAVGEAFF,TGTGCCAGCAGCAGGGACAGGGCCGTCGGTGAAGCTTTCTTT
TRBJ2-1,TRBD2,NA,TRBV27,CASSFLAGGLGNEQFF,TGTGCCAGCAGTTTTCTAGCGGGAGGGCTTGGGAATGAGCAGTTCTTC
TRBJ1-5,NA,NA,TRBV20-1,CSARASHSNQPQHF,TGCAGTGCTAGGGCCTCGCATAGCAATCAGCCCCAGCATTTT
TRBJ1-5,NA,few,TRBV20-1,CSARDALGRSNQPQHF,TGCAGTGCTAGAGATGCACTAGGTCGGAGCAATCAGCCCCAGCATTTT
TRBJ2-5,NA,many,TRBV5-1,CASSLDRNQETQYF,TGCGCCAGCAGCTTGGACAGGAACCAAGAGACCCAGTACTTC
TRBJ2-1,NA,NA,TRBV6-2/TRBV6-3,CASSYGGFNEQFF,TGTGCCAGCAGTTACGGGGGCTTTAATGAGCAGTTCTTC
TRBJ2-7,NA,few,TRBV5-1,CASSSVASYEQYF,TGCGCCAGCAGCTCGGTCGCCTCCTACGAGCAGTACTTC
TRBJ2-1,TRBD2,many,TRBV12-3/TRBV12-4,CASSVIAGGNEQFF,TGTGCCAGCAGTGTAATAGCGGGAGGCAATGAGCAGTTCTTC
TRBJ2-2,NA,NA,TRBV11-2,CASSDGASTGELFF,TGTGCCAGCAGCGACGGGGCCAGCACCGGGGAGCTGTTTTTT
TRBJ2-7,TRBD1,NA,TRBV29-1,CSASGDRGLSYEQYF,TGCAGCGCCTCGGGGGACAGGGGGCTATCCTACGAGCAGTACTTC
TRBJ2-2,NA,few,TRBV6-4,CASSPETATGELFF,TGTGCCAGCAGTCCCGAGACAGCGACCGGGGAGCTGTTTTTT
TRBJ2-7,NA,NA,TRBV7-2,CASSYAVGPTYEQYF,TGTGCCAGCAGCTATGCGGTGGGACCTACCTACGAGCAGTACTTC
TRBJ2-2,NA,NA,TRBV5-1,CASSLGLAADTGELFF,TGCGCCAGCAGCTTGGGTTTAGCAGCAGACACCGGGGAGCTGTTTTTT
TRBJ1-5,NA,NA,TRBV12-3/TRBV12-4,CASSPGFPQPQHF,TGTGCCAGCAGCCCAGGGTTTCCTCAGCCCCAGCATTTT